One T cell receptor (beta chain) is described in this entry. Per the authors' pipeline: Cell counts per sample came from amplifying reference gene primers. Measured with immunoSEQ multiplex PCR; TCRdb has only the in-frame clones, and not every one. V and J calls and clone size follow that table, whereas D and trimming were derived from the DNA. The sample lists about 180,000 clones; about 81% were seen once. These data are taken from a study of blood T cell repertoires in COVID-19. Germline CDR1 and CDR2: MNHEY and SMNVEV (reference sequence). This CDR3 spans 15 amino acids. V dropped 6 bases and J dropped 0; count of bases not matched to a gene: 4.

V is TRBV27 and J is TRBJ2-2; 7 nucleotides align to TRBD2. The sequence derives from a woman older than 75 with COVID-19, enrolled during active disease. Sequences were obtained from peripheral blood. The CDR3 nucleotides read TGTGCCAGCAGCACGAGCGGGGCGAACACCGGGGAGCTGTTTTTT. Its translation: CASSTSGANTGELFF.